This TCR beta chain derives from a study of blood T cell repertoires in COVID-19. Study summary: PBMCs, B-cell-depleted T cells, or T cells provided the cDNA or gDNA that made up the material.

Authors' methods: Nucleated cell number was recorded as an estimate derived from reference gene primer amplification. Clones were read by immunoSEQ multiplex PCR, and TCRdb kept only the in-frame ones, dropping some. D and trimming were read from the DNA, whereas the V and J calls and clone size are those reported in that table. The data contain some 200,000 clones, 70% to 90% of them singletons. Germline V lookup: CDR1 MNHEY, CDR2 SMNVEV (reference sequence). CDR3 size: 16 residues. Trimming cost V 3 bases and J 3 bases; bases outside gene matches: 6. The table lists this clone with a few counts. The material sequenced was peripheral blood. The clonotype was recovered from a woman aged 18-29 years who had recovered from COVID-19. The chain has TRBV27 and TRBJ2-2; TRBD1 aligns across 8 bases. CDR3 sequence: CASSFQGAQDTGELFF. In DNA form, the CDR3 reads TGTGCCAGCAGTTTCCAGGGGGCGCAGGACACCGGGGAGCTGTTTTTT.